The clone carrying this T cell receptor beta chain was counted at least ten times. What it binds is not known. It was RNA transcripts that yielded the amplified TCR beta CDR3 regions. The TCR CDR3 was amplified in a first-round RT-PCR using the HTBI primer set. TCRdb processed the multiplex PCR reads anew with MiXCR; each CDR3 protein has one entry. The profile shows around 700,000 distinct CDR3 sequences, about 19% of them singletons. This entry comes from a study of T cells in Graves' hyperthyroidism and ophthalmopathy. Whole-study results and caveats: Most thyroid clonotypes that were expanded above 0.001 also turned up in blood.

Diagnoses were made from clinical symptoms, serum measures (thyroxine and TRAb), thyroid ultrasound and orbital computed tomography. This CDR3 is built from 15 residues. Germline CDR1 SNHLY, CDR2 FYNNEI. V lost 2 bases and J 6 bases, leaving 14 bases between the germline ends. The genes are TRBV2 and TRBJ1-5; tentative D call: TRBD1 (5 bases). This receptor was identified in a woman in her forties or fifties with Graves' hyperthyroidism that later progressed to Graves' ophthalmopathy. The sequencing input was blood. Written as DNA, the CDR3 is TGTGCCAGCAGTGAAACTAGAGGGGCCTCTCAGCCCCAGCATTTT. Its protein is CASSETRGASQPQHF.